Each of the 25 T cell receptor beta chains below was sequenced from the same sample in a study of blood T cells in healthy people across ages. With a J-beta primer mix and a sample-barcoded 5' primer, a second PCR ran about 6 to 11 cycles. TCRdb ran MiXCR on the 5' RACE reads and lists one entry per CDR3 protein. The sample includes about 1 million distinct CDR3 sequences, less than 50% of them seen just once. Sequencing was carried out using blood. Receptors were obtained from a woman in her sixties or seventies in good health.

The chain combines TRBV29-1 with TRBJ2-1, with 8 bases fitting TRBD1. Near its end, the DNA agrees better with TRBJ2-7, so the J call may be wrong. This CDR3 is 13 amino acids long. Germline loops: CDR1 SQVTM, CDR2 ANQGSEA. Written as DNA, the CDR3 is TGCAGCGGGAGGACAGGGCCGGGGGATGAGCAGTACTTC. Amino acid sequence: CSGRTGPGDEQYF.

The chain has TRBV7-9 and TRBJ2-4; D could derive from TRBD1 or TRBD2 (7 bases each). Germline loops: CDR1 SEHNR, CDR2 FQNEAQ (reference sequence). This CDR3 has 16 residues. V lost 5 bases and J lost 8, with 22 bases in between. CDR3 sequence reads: CASSPGGASPRDIQYF. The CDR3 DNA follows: TGTGCCAGCAGCCCAGGGGGGGCTTCCCCCCGGGACATTCAGTACTTC.

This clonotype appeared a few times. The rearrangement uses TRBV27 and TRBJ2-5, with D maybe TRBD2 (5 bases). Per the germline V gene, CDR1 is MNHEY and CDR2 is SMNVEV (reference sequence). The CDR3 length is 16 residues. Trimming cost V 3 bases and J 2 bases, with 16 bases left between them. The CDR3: CASSFGLHTTQETQYF. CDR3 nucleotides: TGTGCCAGCAGTTTTGGACTCCACACGACACAAGAGACCCAGTACTTC.

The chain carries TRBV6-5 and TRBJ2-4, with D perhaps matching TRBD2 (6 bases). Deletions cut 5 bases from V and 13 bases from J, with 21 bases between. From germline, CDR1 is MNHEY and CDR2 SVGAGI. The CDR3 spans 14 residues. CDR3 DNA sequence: TGTGCCAGCAGTCCTTCCTCTAGGGGCGGGGAGCAGTACTTC. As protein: CASSPSSRGGEQYF.

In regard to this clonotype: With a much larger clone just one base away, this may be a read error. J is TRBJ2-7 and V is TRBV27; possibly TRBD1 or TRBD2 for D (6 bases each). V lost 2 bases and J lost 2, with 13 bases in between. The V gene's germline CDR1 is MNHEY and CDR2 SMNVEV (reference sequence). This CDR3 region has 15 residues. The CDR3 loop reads CASSLMGGPPYEQYF. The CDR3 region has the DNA TGTGCCAGCAGTTTAATGGGGGGCCCCCCCTACGAGCAGTACTTC.

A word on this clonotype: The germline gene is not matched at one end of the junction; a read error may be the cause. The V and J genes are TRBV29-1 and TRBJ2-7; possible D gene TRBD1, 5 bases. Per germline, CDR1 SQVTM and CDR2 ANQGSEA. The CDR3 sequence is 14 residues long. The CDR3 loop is CSVSRANHSYERYF. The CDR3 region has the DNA TGCAGCGTAAGCAGGGCGAATCACTCCTACGAGCGGTACTTC.

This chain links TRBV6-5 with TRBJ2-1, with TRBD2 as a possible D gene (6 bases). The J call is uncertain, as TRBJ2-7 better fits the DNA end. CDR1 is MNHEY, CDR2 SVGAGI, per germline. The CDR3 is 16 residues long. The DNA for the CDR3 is TGTGCCAGCAGTTACTCCGGGGGAAGCTCCTACAATGAGCAGTACTTC. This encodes CASSYSGGSSYNEQYF.

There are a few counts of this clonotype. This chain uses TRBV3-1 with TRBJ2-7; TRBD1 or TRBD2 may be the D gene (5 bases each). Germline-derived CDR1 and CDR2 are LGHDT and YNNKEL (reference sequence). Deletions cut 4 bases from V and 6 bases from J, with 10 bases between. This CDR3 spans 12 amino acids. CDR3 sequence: CASSPRAGEQYF. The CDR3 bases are TGTGCCAGCAGCCCCAGGGCGGGCGAGCAGTACTTC.

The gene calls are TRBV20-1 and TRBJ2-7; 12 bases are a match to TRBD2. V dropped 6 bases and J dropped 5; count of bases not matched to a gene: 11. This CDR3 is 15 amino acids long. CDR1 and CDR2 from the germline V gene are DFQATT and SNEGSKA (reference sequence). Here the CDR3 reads CSAVRLAGEDDEQYF. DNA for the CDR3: TGCAGTGCCGTAAGACTAGCGGGAGAGGACGACGAGCAGTACTTC.

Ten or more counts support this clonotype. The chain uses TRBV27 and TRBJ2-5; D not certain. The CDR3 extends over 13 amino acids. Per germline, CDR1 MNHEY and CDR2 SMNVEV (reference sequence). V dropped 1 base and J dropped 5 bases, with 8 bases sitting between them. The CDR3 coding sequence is TGTGCCAGCAGTTTATTGGGGTCGGAGACCCAGTACTTC. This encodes CASSLLGSETQYF.

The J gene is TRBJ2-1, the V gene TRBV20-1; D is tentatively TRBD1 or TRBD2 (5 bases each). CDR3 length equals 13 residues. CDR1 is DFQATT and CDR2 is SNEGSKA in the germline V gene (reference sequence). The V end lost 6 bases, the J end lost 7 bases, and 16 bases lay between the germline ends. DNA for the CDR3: TGCAGTGCGGCCGGGACCGCTTATAATGAGCAGTTCTTC. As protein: CSAAGTAYNEQFF.

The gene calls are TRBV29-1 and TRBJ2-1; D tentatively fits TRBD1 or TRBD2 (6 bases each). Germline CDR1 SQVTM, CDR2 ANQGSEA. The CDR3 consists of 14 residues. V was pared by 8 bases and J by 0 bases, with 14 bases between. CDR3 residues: CSLRRGSSYNEQFF. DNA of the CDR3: TGCAGCCTCCGGAGGGGGAGCTCCTACAATGAGCAGTTCTTC.

The CDR3 DNA follows: TGTGCCAGCAGCCCCCCGCGGACTAGCGGGAGCGGGCGAGAGACCCAGTACTTC. Translating it yields CASSPPRTSGSGRETQYF. This chain links TRBV7-9 with TRBJ2-5; 13 positions agree with TRBD2. J gave up 4 bases and V 5 bases, and 13 bases lay outside the gene matches. CDR3 length: 18 residues. Germline values: CDR1 SEHNR, CDR2 FQNEAQ (reference sequence). The full variable domain, in which reference TRBV7-9 and TRBJ2-5 provide the parts outside the CDR3, is DTGVSQNPRHKITKRGQNVTFRCDPISEHNRLYWYRQTLGQGPEFLTYFQNEAQLEKSRLLSDRFSAERPKGSFSTLEIQRTEQGDSAMYLCASSPPRTSGSGRETQYFGPGTRLLVL.

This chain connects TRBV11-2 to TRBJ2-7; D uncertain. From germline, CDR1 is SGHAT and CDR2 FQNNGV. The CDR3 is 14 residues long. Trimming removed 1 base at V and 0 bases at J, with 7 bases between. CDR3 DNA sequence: TGTGCCAGCAGCTTAGGGGAACACTCCTACGAGCAGTACTTC. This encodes CASSLGEHSYEQYF.

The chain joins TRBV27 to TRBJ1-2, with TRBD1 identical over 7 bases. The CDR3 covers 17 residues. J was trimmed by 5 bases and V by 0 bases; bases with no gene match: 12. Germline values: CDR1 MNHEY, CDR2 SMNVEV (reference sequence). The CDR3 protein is CASSLSATTGKLYGYTF. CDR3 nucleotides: TGTGCCAGCAGTTTATCGGCGACGACAGGGAAACTATATGGCTACACCTTC.

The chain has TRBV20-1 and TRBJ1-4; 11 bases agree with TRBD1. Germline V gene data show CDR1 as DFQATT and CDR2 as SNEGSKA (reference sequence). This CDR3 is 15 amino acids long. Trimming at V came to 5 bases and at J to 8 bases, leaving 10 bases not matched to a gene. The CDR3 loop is CSASGQGAIGEKLFF. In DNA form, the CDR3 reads TGCAGTGCTTCCGGACAGGGGGCAATCGGGGAAAAACTGTTTTTT.

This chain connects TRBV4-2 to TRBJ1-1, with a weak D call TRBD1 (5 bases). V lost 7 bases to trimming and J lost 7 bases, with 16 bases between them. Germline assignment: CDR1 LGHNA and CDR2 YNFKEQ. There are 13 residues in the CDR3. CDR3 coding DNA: TGTGCCAGCAACCGGGGGAGGAGTAATGAAGCTTTCTTT. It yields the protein CASNRGRSNEAFF.

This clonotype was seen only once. CDR3 sequence (DNA): TGTGCCAGCAGTGAGGACAGGGGATCAGATACGCAGTATTTT. Its protein is CASSEDRGSDTQYF. V and J are TRBV27 and TRBJ2-3; TRBD1 aligns across 9 bases. Germline assignment: CDR1 MNHEY and CDR2 SMNVEV (reference sequence). This CDR3 is 14 amino acids long. V was clipped by 5 bases and J by 4 bases; unmatched bases: 4.

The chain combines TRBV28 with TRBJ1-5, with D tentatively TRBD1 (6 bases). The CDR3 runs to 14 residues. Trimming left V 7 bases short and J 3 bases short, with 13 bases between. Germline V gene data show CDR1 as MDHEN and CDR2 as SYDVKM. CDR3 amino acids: CASTPRGLNQPQHF. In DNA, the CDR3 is TGTGCCAGCACGCCTCGGGGGCTCAATCAGCCCCAGCATTTT.

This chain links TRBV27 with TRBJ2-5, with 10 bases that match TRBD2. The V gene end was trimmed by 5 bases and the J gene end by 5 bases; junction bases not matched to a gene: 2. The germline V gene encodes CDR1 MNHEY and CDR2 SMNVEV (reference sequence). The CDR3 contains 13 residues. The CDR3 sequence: CASSGLAVETQYF. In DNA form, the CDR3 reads TGTGCCAGCAGTGGACTAGCGGTCGAGACCCAGTACTTC.

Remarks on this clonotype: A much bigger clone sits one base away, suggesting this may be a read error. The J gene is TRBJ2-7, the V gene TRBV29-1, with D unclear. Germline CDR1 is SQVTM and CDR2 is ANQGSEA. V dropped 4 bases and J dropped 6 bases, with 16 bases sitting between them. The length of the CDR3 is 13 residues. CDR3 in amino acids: CSVVPNNGCEQYF. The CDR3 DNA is TGCAGCGTTGTTCCCAACAACGGCTGCGAGCAGTACTTC.

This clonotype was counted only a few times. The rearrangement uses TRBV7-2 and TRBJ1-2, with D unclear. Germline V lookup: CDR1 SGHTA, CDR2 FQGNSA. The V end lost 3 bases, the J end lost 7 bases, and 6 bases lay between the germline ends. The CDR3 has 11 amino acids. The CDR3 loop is CASSFQSGYTF. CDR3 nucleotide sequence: TGTGCCAGCAGCTTTCAAAGTGGCTACACCTTC.

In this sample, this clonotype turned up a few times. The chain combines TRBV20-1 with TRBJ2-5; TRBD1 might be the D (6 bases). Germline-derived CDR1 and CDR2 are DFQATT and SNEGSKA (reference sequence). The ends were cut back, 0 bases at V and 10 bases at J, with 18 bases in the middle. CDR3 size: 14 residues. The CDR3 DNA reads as TGCAGTGCTAGAGATTCAGGGTCTGGCAGGGGCCAGTACTTC. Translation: CSARDSGSGRGQYF.

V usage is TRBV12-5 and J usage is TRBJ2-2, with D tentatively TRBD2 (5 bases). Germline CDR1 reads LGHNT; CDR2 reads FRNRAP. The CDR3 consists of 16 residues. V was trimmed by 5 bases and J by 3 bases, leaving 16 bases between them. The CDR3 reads CASGGGKGHDTGELFF. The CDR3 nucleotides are TGTGCTAGTGGTGGAGGCAAAGGGCATGACACCGGGGAGCTGTTTTTT. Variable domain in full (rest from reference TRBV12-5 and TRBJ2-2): DARVTQTPRHKVTEMGQEVTMRCQPILGHNTVFWYRQTMMQGLELLAYFRNRAPLDDSGMPKDRFSAEMPDATLATLKIQPSEPRDSAVYFCASGGGKGHDTGELFFGEGSRLTVL.

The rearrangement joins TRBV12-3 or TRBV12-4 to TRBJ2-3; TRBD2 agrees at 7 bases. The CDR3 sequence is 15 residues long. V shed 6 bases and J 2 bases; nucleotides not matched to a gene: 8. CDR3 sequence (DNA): TGTGCCAGCAGGTCCCTGGCGGGAGACACAGATACGCAGTATTTT. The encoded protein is CASRSLAGDTDTQYF.